Included here is one T cell receptor beta chain sequence, with context. These data belong to a study of blood T cell repertoires in COVID-19. The overall study: The United States, Italy and Spain provided the acute and convalescent COVID-19 samples. T cells, B-cell-depleted T cells, or PBMCs provided the cDNA or gDNA that served as material.

Study processing details: Reference gene primer amplification yielded estimated nucleated cell counts. The assay was immunoSEQ multiplex PCR, and TCRdb's table has in-frame clones only and misses some. That table supplies the V and J calls and clone size; D and trimming were determined from the DNA. Found here are roughly 190,000 clones, around 86% of them singletons; the top ten hold roughly 6.6%. Specimen: peripheral blood. This sequence originates from a middle-aged woman with acute or convalescent COVID-19.

The CDR3 DNA follows: TGTGCCAGCAGTGACGGGACTACCACAGATACGCAGTATTTT. This codes for CASSDGTTTDTQYF. The V and J genes are TRBV6-4 and TRBJ2-3; 7 bases line up with TRBD2. CDR1 and CDR2 from the germline V gene are MRHNA and SNTAGT. The CDR3 consists of 14 residues. Losses at the gene ends were 2 bases for V and 2 bases for J; bases not matched to a gene: 1.